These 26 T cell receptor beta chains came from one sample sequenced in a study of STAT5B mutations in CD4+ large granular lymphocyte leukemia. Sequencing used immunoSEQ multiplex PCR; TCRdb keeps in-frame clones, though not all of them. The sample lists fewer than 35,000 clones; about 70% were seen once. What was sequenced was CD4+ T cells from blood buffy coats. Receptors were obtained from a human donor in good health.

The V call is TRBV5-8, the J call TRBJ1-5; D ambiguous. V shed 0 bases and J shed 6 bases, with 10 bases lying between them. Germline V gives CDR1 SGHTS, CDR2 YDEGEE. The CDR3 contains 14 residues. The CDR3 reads CASSLGRYGQPQHF. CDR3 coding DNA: TGTGCCAGCAGCTTGGGAAGGTACGGTCAGCCCCAGCATTTT.

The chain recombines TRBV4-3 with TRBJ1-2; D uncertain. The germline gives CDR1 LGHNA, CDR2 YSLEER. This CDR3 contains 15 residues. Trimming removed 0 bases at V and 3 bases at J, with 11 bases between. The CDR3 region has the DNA TGCGCCAGCAGCCAAGAATCTGGGCCGGACTATGGCTACACCTTC. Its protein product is CASSQESGPDYGYTF.

The CDR3 loop reads CASSEARGGGAGGYTF. The CDR3, as DNA: TGTGCCAGCAGTGAAGCGCGGGGAGGGGGCGCGGGGGGCTACACCTTC. The chain is built from TRBV2 and TRBJ1-2; 7 bases are a match to TRBD1. J was trimmed by 8 bases and V by 0 bases; bases with no gene match: 12. The germline V gene encodes CDR1 SNHLY and CDR2 FYNNEI. This CDR3 has 16 amino acids.

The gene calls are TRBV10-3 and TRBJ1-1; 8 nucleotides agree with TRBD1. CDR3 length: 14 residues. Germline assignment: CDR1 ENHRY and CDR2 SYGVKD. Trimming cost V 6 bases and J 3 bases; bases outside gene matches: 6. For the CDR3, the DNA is TGTGCCATCAGCAAACAGGGGGGGGACACTGAAGCTTTCTTT. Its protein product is CAISKQGGDTEAFF.

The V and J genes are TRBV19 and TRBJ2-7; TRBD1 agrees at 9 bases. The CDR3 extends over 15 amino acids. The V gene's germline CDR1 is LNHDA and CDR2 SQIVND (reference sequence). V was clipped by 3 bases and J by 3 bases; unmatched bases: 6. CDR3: CASSIGQGTFYEQYF. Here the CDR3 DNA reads TGTGCCAGTAGTATCGGACAGGGGACCTTCTACGAGCAGTACTTC.

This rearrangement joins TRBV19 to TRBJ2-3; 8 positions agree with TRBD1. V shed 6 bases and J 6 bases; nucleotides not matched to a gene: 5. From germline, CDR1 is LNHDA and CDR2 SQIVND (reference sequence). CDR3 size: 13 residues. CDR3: CASRQGGPDTQYF. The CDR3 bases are TGTGCCAGTAGACAGGGGGGCCCCGATACGCAGTATTTT.

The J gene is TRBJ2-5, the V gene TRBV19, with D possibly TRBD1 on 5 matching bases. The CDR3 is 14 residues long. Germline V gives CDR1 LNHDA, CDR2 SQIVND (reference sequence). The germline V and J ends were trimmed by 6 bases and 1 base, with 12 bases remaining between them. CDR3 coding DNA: TGTGCCAGTAGAAGGGGCCTAACCCAAGAGACCCAGTACTTC. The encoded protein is CASRRGLTQETQYF.

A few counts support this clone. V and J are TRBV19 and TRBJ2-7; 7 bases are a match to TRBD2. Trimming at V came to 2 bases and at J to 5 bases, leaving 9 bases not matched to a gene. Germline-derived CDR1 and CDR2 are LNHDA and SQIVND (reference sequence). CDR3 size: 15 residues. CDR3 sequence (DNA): TGTGCCAGTAGTATACCCCAGGGAGGGGTTCACGAGCAGTACTTC. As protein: CASSIPQGGVHEQYF.

CDR3 nucleotide sequence: TGTGCCAGCCTTAGAGGGCCCTATGGCTACACCTTC. Protein sequence: CASLRGPYGYTF. The chain recombines TRBV19 with TRBJ1-2, with D uncertain. The length of the CDR3 is 12 residues. The germline V gene encodes CDR1 LNHDA and CDR2 SQIVND (reference sequence). Between the trimmed V and J ends, which lost 9 bases and 4 bases, there was a span of 12 bases.

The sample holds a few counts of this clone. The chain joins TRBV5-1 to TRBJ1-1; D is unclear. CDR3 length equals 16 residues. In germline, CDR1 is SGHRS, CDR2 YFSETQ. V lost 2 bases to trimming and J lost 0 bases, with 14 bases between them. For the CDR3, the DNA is TGCGCCAGCAGCTTAGGGTTAGGCCTCATGAACACTGAAGCTTTCTTT. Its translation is CASSLGLGLMNTEAFF.

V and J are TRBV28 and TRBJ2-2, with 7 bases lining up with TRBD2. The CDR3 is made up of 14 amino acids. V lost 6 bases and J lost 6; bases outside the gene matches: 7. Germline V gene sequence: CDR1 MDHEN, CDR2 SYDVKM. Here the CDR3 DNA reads TGTGCCAGCAGCCCTCCCGGGGGGTCCGGGGAGCTGTTTTTT. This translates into CASSPPGGSGELFF. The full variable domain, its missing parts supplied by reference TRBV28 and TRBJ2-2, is DVKVTQSSRYLVKRTGEKVFLECVQDMDHENMFWYRQDPGLGLRLIYFSYDVKMKEKGDIPEGYSVSREKKERFSLILESASTNQTSMYLCASSPPGGSGELFFGEGSRLTVL.

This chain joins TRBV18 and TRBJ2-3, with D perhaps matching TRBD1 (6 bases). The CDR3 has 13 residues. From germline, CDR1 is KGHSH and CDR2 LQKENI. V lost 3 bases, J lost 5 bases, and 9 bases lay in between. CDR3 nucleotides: TGTGCCAGCTCACCTGGGGGCGTAGATACGCAGTATTTT. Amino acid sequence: CASSPGGVDTQYF.

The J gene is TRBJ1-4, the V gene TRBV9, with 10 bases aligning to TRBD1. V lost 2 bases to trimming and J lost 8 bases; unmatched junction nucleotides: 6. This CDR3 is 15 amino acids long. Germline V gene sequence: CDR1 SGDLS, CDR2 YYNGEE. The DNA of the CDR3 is TGTGCCAGCAGCGTGGAGGGACAGGGGTTGGAAAAACTGTTTTTT. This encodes CASSVEGQGLEKLFF.

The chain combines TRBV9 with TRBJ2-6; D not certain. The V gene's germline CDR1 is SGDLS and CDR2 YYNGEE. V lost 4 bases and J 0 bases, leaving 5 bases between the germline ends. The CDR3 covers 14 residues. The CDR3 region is CASSPSSGANVLTF. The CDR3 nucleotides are TGTGCCAGCAGCCCTAGCTCTGGGGCCAACGTCCTGACTTTC.

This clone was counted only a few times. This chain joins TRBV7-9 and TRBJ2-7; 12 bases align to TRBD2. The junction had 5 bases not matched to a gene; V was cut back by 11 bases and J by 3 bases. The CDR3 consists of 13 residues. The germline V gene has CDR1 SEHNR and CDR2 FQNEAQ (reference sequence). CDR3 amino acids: CAGTTSGGYEQYF. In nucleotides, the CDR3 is TGTGCCGGAACGACTAGCGGGGGCTACGAGCAGTACTTC.

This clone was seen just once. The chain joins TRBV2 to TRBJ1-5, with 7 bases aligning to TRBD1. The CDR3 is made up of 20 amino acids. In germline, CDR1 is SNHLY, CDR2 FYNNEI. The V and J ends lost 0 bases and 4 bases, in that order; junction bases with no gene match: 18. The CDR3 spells CASSEAGGDTTRGLNQPQHF. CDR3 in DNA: TGTGCCAGCAGTGAAGCGGGGGGAGACACTACGAGGGGGCTGAATCAGCCCCAGCATTTT.

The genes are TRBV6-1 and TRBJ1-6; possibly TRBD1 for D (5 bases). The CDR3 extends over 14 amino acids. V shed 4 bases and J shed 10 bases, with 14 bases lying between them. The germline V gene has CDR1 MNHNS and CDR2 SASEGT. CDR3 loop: CASSVSRVGSPLHF. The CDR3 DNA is TGTGCCAGCAGTGTCTCCAGGGTAGGATCACCCCTCCACTTT.

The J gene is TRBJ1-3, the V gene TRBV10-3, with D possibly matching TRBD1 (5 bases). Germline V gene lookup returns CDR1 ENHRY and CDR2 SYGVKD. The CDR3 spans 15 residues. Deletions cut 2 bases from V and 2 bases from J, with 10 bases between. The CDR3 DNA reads TGTGCCATCAGTGAGAGGGGAGAGGCTGGAAACACCATATATTTT. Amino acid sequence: CAISERGEAGNTIYF.

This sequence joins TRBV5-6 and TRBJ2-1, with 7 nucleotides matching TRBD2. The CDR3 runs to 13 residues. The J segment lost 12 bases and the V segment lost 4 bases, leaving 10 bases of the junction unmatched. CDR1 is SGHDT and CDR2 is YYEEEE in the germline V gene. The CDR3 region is CASSVRLAGGQFF. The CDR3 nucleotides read TGTGCCAGCAGCGTACGACTAGCCGGGGGGCAGTTCTTC.

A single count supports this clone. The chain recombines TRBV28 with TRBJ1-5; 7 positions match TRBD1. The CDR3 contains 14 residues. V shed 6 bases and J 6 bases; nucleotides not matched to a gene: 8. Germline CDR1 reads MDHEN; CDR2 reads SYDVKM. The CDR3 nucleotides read TGTGCCAGCAGCCGGACAGGTTCGACTCAGCCCCAGCATTTT. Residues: CASSRTGSTQPQHF.

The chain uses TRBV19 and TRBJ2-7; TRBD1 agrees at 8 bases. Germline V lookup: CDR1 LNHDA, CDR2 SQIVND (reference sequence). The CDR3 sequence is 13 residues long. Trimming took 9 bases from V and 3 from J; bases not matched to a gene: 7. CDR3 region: CARSGTGRYEQYF. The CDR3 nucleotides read TGTGCCAGAAGTGGGACAGGCCGCTACGAGCAGTACTTC.

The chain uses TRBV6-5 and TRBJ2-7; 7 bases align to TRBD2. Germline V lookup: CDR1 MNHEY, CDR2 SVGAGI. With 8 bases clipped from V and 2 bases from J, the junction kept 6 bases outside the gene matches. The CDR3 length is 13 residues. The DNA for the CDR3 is TGTGCCAGCGCCCCAGGGAGGGCCTACGAGCAGTACTTC. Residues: CASAPGRAYEQYF.

For the CDR3, the DNA is TGTGCCACCAGCAGAGATCGGGGGGGAAGTTTAGATGAGCAGTTCTTC. It codes for CATSRDRGGSLDEQFF. The gene calls are TRBV15 and TRBJ2-1; 8 bases are shared with TRBD2. This CDR3 is built from 16 residues. Germline V gene lookup returns CDR1 LNHNV and CDR2 YYDKDF (reference sequence). The J segment lost 8 bases and the V segment lost 0 bases, leaving 9 bases of the junction unmatched.

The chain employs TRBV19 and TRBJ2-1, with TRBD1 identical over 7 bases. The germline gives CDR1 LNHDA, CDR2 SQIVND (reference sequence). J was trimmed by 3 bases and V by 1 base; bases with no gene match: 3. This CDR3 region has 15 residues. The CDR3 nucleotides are TGTGCCAGTAGTATAGCGGGACAGAGCTACAATGAGCAGTTCTTC. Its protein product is CASSIAGQSYNEQFF.

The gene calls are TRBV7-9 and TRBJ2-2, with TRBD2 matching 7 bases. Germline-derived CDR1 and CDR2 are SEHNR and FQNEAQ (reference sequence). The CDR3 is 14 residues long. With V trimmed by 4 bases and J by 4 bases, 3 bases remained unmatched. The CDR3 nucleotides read TGTGCCAGCAGCTGGGAGGGGTTCACCGGGGAGCTGTTTTTT. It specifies CASSWEGFTGELFF.

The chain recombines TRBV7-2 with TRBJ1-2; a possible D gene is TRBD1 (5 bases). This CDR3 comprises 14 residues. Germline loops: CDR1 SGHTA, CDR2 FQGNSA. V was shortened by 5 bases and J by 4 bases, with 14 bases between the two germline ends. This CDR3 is CASSGGTDLYGYTF. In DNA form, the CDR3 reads TGTGCCAGCAGCGGAGGGACGGACCTCTATGGCTACACCTTC. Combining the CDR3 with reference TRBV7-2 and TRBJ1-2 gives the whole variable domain GAGVSQSPSNKVTEKGKDVELRCDPISGHTALYWYRQSLGQGLEFLIYFQGNSAPDKSGLPSDRFSAERTGGSVSTLTIQRTQQEDSAVYLCASSGGTDLYGYTFGSGTRLTVV.